The sequence of this T cell receptor beta chain was determined in a study of blood T cell repertoires in COVID-19. Study as a whole: Sites in the United States, Italy and Spain provided acute and convalescent COVID-19 samples. In each case, the material was cDNA or gDNA derived from T cells, B-cell-depleted T cells, or PBMCs.

V lost 5 bases, J lost 4 bases, and 17 bases lay in between. The CDR3 totals 16 residues. CDR1 is MGHRA and CDR2 is YSYEKL in the germline V gene. As originally analysed: Estimation of nucleated cell counts relied on the amplification of reference gene primers. Assay used: immunoSEQ multiplex PCR; TCRdb lists only in-frame clones, some missing. V, J and clone size were drawn from that table, and D and trimming were deduced from the DNA. The sample lists fewer than 250,000 clones; about four fifths were seen once. This clonotype originated in a woman aged 50 to 65 with active or convalescent COVID-19. J is TRBJ2-2 and V is TRBV4-1; weak D call: TRBD1 (6 bases). The sample taken for sequencing was peripheral blood. The CDR3 protein is CASSEQTRGITGELFF. In DNA form, the CDR3 reads TGCGCCAGCAGCGAACAAACGAGGGGGATCACCGGGGAGCTGTTTTTT.